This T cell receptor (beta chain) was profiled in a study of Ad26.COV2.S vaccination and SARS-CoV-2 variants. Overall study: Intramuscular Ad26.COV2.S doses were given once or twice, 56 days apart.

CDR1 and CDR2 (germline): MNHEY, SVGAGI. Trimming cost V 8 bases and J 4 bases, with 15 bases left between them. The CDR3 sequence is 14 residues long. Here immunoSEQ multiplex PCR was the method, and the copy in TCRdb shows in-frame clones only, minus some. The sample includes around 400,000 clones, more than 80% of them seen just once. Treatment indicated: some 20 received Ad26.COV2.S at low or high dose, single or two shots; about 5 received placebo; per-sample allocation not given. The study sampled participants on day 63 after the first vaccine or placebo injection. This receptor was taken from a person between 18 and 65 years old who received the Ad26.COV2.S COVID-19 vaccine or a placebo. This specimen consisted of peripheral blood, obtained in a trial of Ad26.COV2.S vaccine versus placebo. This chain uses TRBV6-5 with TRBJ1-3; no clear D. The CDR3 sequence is CASVGQIRGNTIYF. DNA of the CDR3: TGTGCCAGCGTAGGCCAGATTCGCGGAAACACCATATATTTT.